These 19 T cell receptor beta chains came from one sample sequenced in a study of T-cell memory formation after mild COVID-19. TCRdb analysed the 5' RACE reads with MiXCR anew, one entry per CDR3 protein. The sample shows some 600,000 distinct CDR3 sequences, approximately 15% of them seen only once. The sequenced sample consisted of PBMCs or a T cell subset sorted from them (not recorded which). The receptors here all came from an adult woman who had mild COVID-19 (a few samples of this study predate the infection). Cell type and time point are not known.

The sample holds a few counts of this clonotype. The chain recombines TRBV7-9 with TRBJ2-7, with a possible D match to TRBD1 (5 bases). The CDR3 spans 15 residues. Germline CDR1 is SEHNR and CDR2 is FQNEAQ (reference sequence). V shed 0 bases and J shed 2 bases, with 11 bases lying between them. The CDR3: CASSLARETTYEQYF. DNA of the CDR3: TGTGCCAGCAGCTTAGCCAGGGAAACCACCTACGAGCAGTACTTC.

The sample holds many counts of this clonotype. The J gene is TRBJ2-3, the V gene TRBV30; no clear D. Germline assignment: CDR1 GTSNPN and CDR2 SVGIG (reference sequence). Trimming shortened V by 0 bases and J by 4 bases, and 5 bases separated the two germline ends. The length of the CDR3 is 12 residues. The CDR3 is CAWSVSSDTQYF. CDR3 nucleotide sequence: TGTGCCTGGAGTGTCAGTTCAGATACGCAGTATTTT.

In DNA form, the CDR3 reads TGTGCCAGTCCCGTCAGGGAAATGAACACTGAAGCTTTCTTT. Its protein is CASPVREMNTEAFF. This chain uses TRBV6-1 with TRBJ1-1; weak D call: TRBD1 (5 bases). The CDR3 has 14 residues. The V end lost 9 bases, the J end lost 0 bases, and 14 bases lay between the germline ends. The germline gives CDR1 MNHNS, CDR2 SASEGT.

The V gene is TRBV5-6, the J gene TRBJ2-2, with D unresolved. V was clipped by 2 bases and J by 6 bases, with 11 bases between them. Germline V gene data show CDR1 as SGHDT and CDR2 as YYEEEE. There are 14 residues in the CDR3. The CDR3 loop reads CASSFVAVAGELFF. For the CDR3, the DNA is TGTGCCAGCAGCTTTGTGGCGGTGGCCGGGGAGCTGTTTTTT. The full variable domain, its missing parts supplied by reference TRBV5-6 and TRBJ2-2, is DAGVTQSPTHLIKTRGQQVTLRCSPKSGHDTVSWYQQALGQGPQFIFQYYEEEERQRGNFPDRFSGHQFPNYSSELNVNALLLGDSALYLCASSFVAVAGELFFGEGSRLTVL.

The rearrangement uses TRBV24-1 and TRBJ2-3; D gene unclear. V was shortened by 3 bases and J by 6 bases, with 12 bases between the two germline ends. The CDR3 is 14 amino acids. The germline V gene encodes CDR1 KGHDR and CDR2 SFDVKD. CDR3 in amino acids: CATSDGVPVDTQYF. DNA of the CDR3: TGTGCCACCAGTGATGGGGTACCTGTGGATACGCAGTATTTT.

This clonotype was detected only a few times. The CDR3 loop reads CASSLRQGGEAFF. As DNA, the CDR3 is TGTGCCAGCAGCTTACGACAGGGCGGTGAAGCTTTCTTT. V gene TRBV11-2 combines with J gene TRBJ1-1; 7 nucleotides align to TRBD1. V gave up 2 bases and J gave up 7 bases; unmatched junction bases: 4. CDR3 length equals 13 residues. Germline V gene data show CDR1 as SGHAT and CDR2 as FQNNGV.

This clonotype was counted many times. The chain combines TRBV6-5 with TRBJ2-1; possible D gene TRBD2, 6 bases. The V end was cut by 5 bases, the J end by 0 bases, with 17 bases between. This CDR3 is built from 17 residues. Germline V gives CDR1 MNHEY, CDR2 SVGAGI. Written as DNA, the CDR3 is TGTGCCAGCAGTGAAGACTTCGCGGGGAGCTCCTACAATGAGCAGTTCTTC. Its translation is CASSEDFAGSSYNEQFF.

This clonotype was seen a few times. CDR3 in DNA: TGTGCCAGCAGCTCGGACAGGGGGCAGGCAGATACGCAGTATTTT. As protein: CASSSDRGQADTQYF. The chain recombines TRBV7-6 with TRBJ2-3; TRBD1 matches 11 bases. J was trimmed by 4 bases and V by 4 bases; bases with no gene match: 4. CDR3 length: 15 residues. The germline V gene has CDR1 SGHVS and CDR2 FNYEAQ. Full variable domain (outside the CDR3, taken from reference TRBV7-6 and TRBJ2-3): GAGVSQSPRYKVTKRGQDVALRCDPISGHVSLYWYRQALGQGPEFLTYFNYEAQQDKSGLPNDRFSAERPEGSISTLTIQRTEQRDSAMYRCASSSDRGQADTQYFGPGTRLTVL.

In its sample, this clonotype was seen a few times. The genes are TRBV6-2 or TRBV6-3 and TRBJ2-1; 10 bases agree with TRBD1. Trimming at V came to 5 bases and at J to 8 bases, leaving 6 bases not matched to a gene. The germline V gene encodes CDR1 MNHEY and CDR2 SVGEGT. This CDR3 contains 14 residues. This CDR3 reads CASSRQGARDEQFF. In nucleotides, the CDR3 is TGTGCCAGCAGTCGACAGGGGGCTCGGGATGAGCAGTTCTTC.

The genes are TRBV6-2 or TRBV6-3 and TRBJ2-6, with a weak D call TRBD2 (5 bases). Germline assignment: CDR1 MNHEY and CDR2 SVGEGT. Trimming pared 6 bases from V and 4 bases from J, leaving 19 bases between. The CDR3 extends over 17 amino acids. CDR3 residues: CASSRIPRVSGANVLTF. CDR3 nucleotides: TGTGCCAGCAGCCGGATACCGCGGGTATCCGGGGCCAACGTCCTGACTTTC.

The table lists this clonotype with a few counts. The chain is built from TRBV20-1 and TRBJ2-1; 9 nucleotides match TRBD2. CDR1 is DFQATT, CDR2 SNEGSKA, per germline (reference sequence). V was clipped by 6 bases and J by 5 bases; unmatched bases: 8. The CDR3 has 14 residues. CDR3 sequence: CSALGAGGHNEQFF. In DNA form, the CDR3 reads TGCAGTGCCCTGGGGGCGGGGGGGCACAATGAGCAGTTCTTC.

The chain has TRBV12-3 or TRBV12-4 and TRBJ2-3, with D tentatively TRBD2 (6 bases). The CDR3 length is 15 residues. Trimming stripped 3 bases from V and 3 bases from J, with 13 bases between. This CDR3 reads CASSFSGDETDTQYF. CDR3 nucleotides: TGTGCCAGCAGTTTTTCGGGGGATGAGACAGATACGCAGTATTTT.

This clonotype was seen a few times. This chain links TRBV7-9 with TRBJ1-1; D gene ambiguous. Germline CDR1 and CDR2: SEHNR and FQNEAQ (reference sequence). Trimming cost V 2 bases and J 6 bases, with 10 bases left between them. This CDR3 contains 13 residues. The CDR3 loop reads CASSLPFGAEAFF. CDR3 DNA sequence: TGTGCCAGCAGCTTACCATTCGGGGCTGAAGCTTTCTTT.

This clonotype was recorded a few times. The chain employs TRBV28 and TRBJ1-2, with TRBD1 as a possible D gene (5 bases). Trimming stripped 2 bases from V and 4 bases from J, with 14 bases between. This CDR3 contains 15 residues. CDR1 MDHEN and CDR2 SYDVKM come from the germline V gene. As DNA, the CDR3 is TGTGCCAGCAGTTTACAGGCCCGGGGGGGCTATGGCTACACCTTC. Protein: CASSLQARGGYGYTF.

In its sample, this clonotype was seen many times. V gene TRBV18 combines with J gene TRBJ2-3, with no clear D. This CDR3 region has 11 residues. V lost 2 bases and J 3 bases, leaving 0 bases between the germline ends. From germline, CDR1 is KGHSH and CDR2 LQKENI. CDR3: CASSPTDTQYF. In DNA, the CDR3 is TGTGCCAGCTCACCAACAGATACGCAGTATTTT. Supplemented by reference TRBV18 and TRBJ2-3, the full variable domain reads NAGVMQNPRHLVRRRGQEARLRCSPMKGHSHVYWYRQLPEEGLKFMVYLQKENIIDESGMPKERFSAEFPKEGPSILRIQQVVRGDSAAYFCASSPTDTQYFGPGTRLTVL.

This clonotype came up a few times. The genes are TRBV7-3 and TRBJ1-2, with a possible D match to TRBD1 (6 bases). V was shortened by 5 bases and J by 8 bases, with 15 bases between the two germline ends. There are 13 residues in the CDR3. CDR1 SGHTA and CDR2 FQGTGA come from the germline V gene. CDR3 in amino acids: CASSLQGSHGYTF. CDR3 coding DNA: TGTGCCAGCAGCCTACAGGGTTCCCACGGCTACACCTTC. Combining the CDR3 with reference TRBV7-3 and TRBJ1-2 gives the whole variable domain GAGVSQTPSNKVTEKGKYVELRCDPISGHTALYWYRQSLGQGPEFLIYFQGTGAADDSGLPNDRFFAVRPEGSVSTLKIQRTERGDSAVYLCASSLQGSHGYTFGSGTRLTVV.

This clonotype was found a few times. The V gene is TRBV20-1, the J gene TRBJ2-3; D is uncertain. Trimming stripped 5 bases from V and 5 bases from J, with 11 bases between. CDR1 and CDR2 from the germline V gene are DFQATT and SNEGSKA (reference sequence). This CDR3 comprises 12 residues. This chain's CDR3 is CSARVVGDTQYF. DNA for the CDR3: TGCAGTGCTCGAGTAGTCGGAGATACGCAGTATTTT.

The chain combines TRBV20-1 with TRBJ2-1; 8 positions match TRBD2. CDR3 length: 13 residues. Germline CDR1 reads DFQATT; CDR2 reads SNEGSKA (reference sequence). With 5 bases clipped from V and 4 bases from J, the junction kept 4 bases outside the gene matches. The CDR3 coding sequence is TGCAGTGCTTCGGGGGGGGGATACAATGAGCAGTTCTTC. The encoded protein is CSASGGGYNEQFF.

The rearrangement links TRBV3-1 to TRBJ2-7; D may be TRBD1 (6 bases). The germline CDR1 and CDR2 sequences are LGHDT and YNNKEL (reference sequence). There are 14 residues in the CDR3. With 6 bases removed from V and 2 bases from J, the gap between germline ends came to 14 bases. This CDR3 reads CASSPGTITYEQYF. DNA for the CDR3: TGTGCCAGCAGTCCCGGGACAATTACCTACGAGCAGTACTTC.